The following is a TCR beta chain sequence with its context. Its target antigen remains unknown. No much larger clone exists at a distance of one base, and base qualities are not known. Library prep was done by 5' RACE. The instrument was an Illumina HiSeq 2500. The second PCR ran for about 6 to 12 cycles and used a J-beta primer mix along with a sample-barcoded 5' primer. A unique molecular identifier was introduced onto each TCR beta cDNA molecule by a template-switch 5' adaptor carrying 12 random nucleotides. At least 2.5 million CDR3-containing paired-end reads were obtained from each sample. The Mint cDNA synthesis kit, primed by a TRBC-specific oligonucleotide, was used to synthesize first-strand cDNA from all RNA. All cDNA was treated with uracil-DNA glycosylase and then went through a first 18-cycle PCR with the universal primers M1SS and BC2_uni_R. The source study handled its data this way. Normalization of each sample was performed by random selection of 1 million high-quality reads, each carrying a distinct molecular identifier. Reads sharing molecular identifiers were discarded rather than binned into consensus sequences. CDR3 identification, clonotype clustering and error correction used MiTCR with a Q25 quality threshold and the strictest error-elimination algorithm. Lower-bound total TCR beta diversity was estimated with a nonparametric unseen species model using Euler transformation. TCRdb ran its own pipeline on the public reads, namely fastp trimming at Q25 and MiXCR clone calling, and kept in-frame beta chains. All rows with the same CDR3 protein become a single entry with the most common DNA and genes. Here the V and J calls rest on TCRdb's processing, not on the authors' analysis. Across this sample there are approximately 800,000 distinct CDR3 sequences, with about 53% seen only once. About 42% of the sample is taken by the ten largest.

Compared with germline, V lacks 4 bases and J lacks 8 bases; bases without a gene match: 10. The CDR1 and CDR2 encoded by the germline V gene are SGHRS and YFSETQ. From the cysteine up to the phenylalanine, the CDR3 has a length of 17 residues. Only the CDR3 DNA stays, 51 bases, in frame from base 1. The donors were around 39 Caucasian individuals from Russia, aged roughly 6 to 100 years, who were systemically healthy. Approximately 9 milliliters of peripheral blood were collected from each donor into EDTA-treated Vacutainer tubes. PBMCs were isolated by Ficoll-Paque density-gradient centrifugation, with at least 6 million obtained per sample. Total RNA, at least 6 micrograms per sample, was extracted from PBMCs with Trizol reagent. For every donor, flow cytometry on a PBMC aliquot measured the percentage of naive CD45RAhigh/CD27high T cells. This record belongs to a study of blood T cells in healthy people across ages (dated by TCRdb to between 2014 and 2017). The study in broad terms: In model experiments, template switching captured about one uniquely barcoded TCR beta cDNA molecule for every two T cells. The study measured age-related changes in TCR beta repertoire diversity using deep sequencing normalized with unique cDNA molecular identifiers. Donors were grouped into four age groups: young (average approximately 15 years), middle-aged (about 38), aged (62) and long-lived (around 80). To avoid experimental bias, donors of different ages were randomly spread across the sequencing lanes. For two donors (one aged 18 to 29 and one aged 80 or older), the study analyzed two additional independent replicas of 1 million unique cDNA reads from the same blood draw. Beyond this particular receptor, the publication reports: Conclusive comparison of naive and antigen-experienced compartments was prevented by the profiling of bulk unsorted PBMCs. The CMV infection status of donors was not known, potentially confounding age-related changes in expanded clonotypes. A strong correlation was found between observed TCR beta diversity and the percentage of naive T cells measured by flow cytometry. Compared with the aged group, the long-lived group had more naive CD4+ T cells, fewer expanded clones and increased TCR diversity, a pattern suggesting age selection. Estimates of total diversity based on one million sequenced T cells were regarded as lower bounds and as underestimates. Observed TCR beta diversity per million T cells fell roughly linearly with age, and a significant reduction was already apparent by age about 38.

The specimen sequenced was blood. The rearrangement combines TRBV5-1 with TRBJ2-1; the central 15 bases match TRBD2. The TCR sequence derives from a man aged 80 or over in good health. The bases read TGCGCCAGCAGCCACGGACTAGCGGGAGGGCCGATGGATGAGCAGTTCTTC. It translates to CASSHGLAGGPMDEQFF.